These 21 T cell receptor beta chains were all obtained from the same sample, sequenced in a study of control samples from healthy donors and cancer patients. The assay was immunoSEQ multiplex PCR, and TCRdb's table has in-frame clones only and misses some. Altogether 110,000 to 150,000 clones are present, 90% to 95% being singletons, with the ten largest covering under 15%. What was sequenced was blood. The receptors derive from a man aged 35 to 55 in good health.

This clone is a singleton in its sample. J is TRBJ1-5 and V is TRBV7-8; the D is unclear. The CDR3 extends over 15 amino acids. Germline V CDR1 and CDR2: SGHVS, FQNEAQ. V was shortened by 0 bases and J by 3 bases, with 9 bases between the two germline ends. CDR3 sequence reads: CASSLALTANQPQHF. CDR3 sequence (DNA): TGTGCCAGCAGCTTAGCGCTTACAGCCAATCAGCCCCAGCATTTT.

This chain joins TRBV14 and TRBJ2-2; D call uncertain. The germline CDR1 and CDR2 sequences are SGHDN and FVKESK. V lost 3 bases, J lost 8 bases, and 10 bases lay in between. The CDR3 runs to 13 residues. In DNA form, the CDR3 reads TGTGCCAGCAGCCAGATGATCGGGGGGGAGCTGTTTTTT. Protein product: CASSQMIGGELFF.

V is TRBV19 and J is TRBJ1-1; TRBD1 matches 9 bases. Per the germline V gene, CDR1 is LNHDA and CDR2 is SQIVND (reference sequence). There are 14 residues in the CDR3. With V trimmed by 7 bases and J by 5 bases, 8 bases remained unmatched. As DNA, the CDR3 is TGTGCCAGTACCGTACAGGGGGCAGGGACTGAAGCTTTCTTT. Translating it yields CASTVQGAGTEAFF.

In its sample, this clone was seen once. This sequence joins TRBV3-1 (or the pseudogene TRBV3-2) and TRBJ2-7, with D perhaps TRBD1 or TRBD2 (5 bases each). Germline CDR1 LGHDT, CDR2 YNNKEL (reference sequence). V was clipped by 3 bases and J by 2 bases, with 14 bases between them. The CDR3 runs 15 residues. CDR3: CASSQGVEAAYEQYF. The CDR3 region has the DNA TGTGCCAGCAGCCAGGGGGTGGAGGCGGCCTACGAGCAGTACTTC.

The V and J genes are TRBV9 and TRBJ2-7; tentative D call: TRBD2 (6 bases). Germline V lookup: CDR1 SGDLS, CDR2 YYNGEE. The ends were cut back, 0 bases at V and 3 bases at J, with 10 bases in the middle. The CDR3 length is 14 residues. CDR3 nucleotide sequence: TGTGCCAGCAGCGTAGGAGGGGACTTCTACGAGCAGTACTTC. Translating it yields CASSVGGDFYEQYF.

The chain carries TRBV7-9 and TRBJ1-1, with a possible D match to TRBD1 (5 bases). Germline-derived CDR1 and CDR2 are SEHNR and FQNEAQ (reference sequence). The CDR3 has 12 residues. Deletions cut 5 bases from V and 1 base from J, with 5 bases between. CDR3 region: CASSGTNTEAFF. The CDR3 DNA follows: TGTGCCAGCAGCGGGACGAACACTGAAGCTTTCTTT.

The chain uses TRBV6-1 and TRBJ1-1; 8 bases are a match to TRBD1. Germline V gene lookup returns CDR1 MNHNS and CDR2 SASEGT. After removal of 1 base from V and 8 bases from J, the junction contained 9 bases not matched to a gene. CDR3 length equals 15 residues. The CDR3 nucleotides are TGTGCCAGCAGTGAAGACGAGACAGGGGCATTCGAAGCTTTCTTT. This translates into CASSEDETGAFEAFF.

The chain couples TRBV28 to TRBJ1-1, with D perhaps TRBD1 (6 bases). CDR1 and CDR2 (germline): MDHEN, SYDVKM. This CDR3 comprises 14 residues. Trimming shortened V by 9 bases and J by 5 bases, and 19 bases separated the two germline ends. The CDR3 protein is CASESSRGATEAFF. The DNA of the CDR3 is TGTGCCAGTGAGTCCAGTCGGGGGGCGACTGAAGCTTTCTTT.

The chain has TRBV4-2 and TRBJ2-1, with 8 bases that match TRBD2. The V gene's germline CDR1 is LGHNA and CDR2 YNFKEQ. Unmatched junction bases numbered 18, after V lost 2 bases and J lost 9 bases. The CDR3 runs 18 residues. The CDR3 region has the DNA TGTGCCAGCAGCCAACTTGTTCTGCGGGGGGCTATTGTAACTGAGCAGTTCTTC. Encoded protein: CASSQLVLRGAIVTEQFF.

The J gene is TRBJ1-1, the V gene TRBV10-3; 10 nucleotides match TRBD1. This CDR3 region has 14 residues. V lost 0 bases and J lost 10; bases outside the gene matches: 5. Germline values: CDR1 ENHRY, CDR2 SYGVKD. The CDR3 reads CAISESTGGEVAFF. The CDR3 DNA is TGTGCCATCAGTGAGTCGACAGGGGGCGAGGTAGCTTTCTTT.

The rearrangement links TRBV19 to TRBJ2-5, with D unclear. CDR1 and CDR2 (germline): LNHDA, SQIVND (reference sequence). The V end lost 9 bases, the J end lost 7 bases, and 9 bases lay between the germline ends. The CDR3 loop spans 10 amino acids. In DNA form, the CDR3 reads TGTGCCAGCGACCCGGCGACCCAGTACTTC. Its protein product is CASDPATQYF.

This chain links TRBV19 with TRBJ2-5; D uncertain. Germline-derived CDR1 and CDR2 are LNHDA and SQIVND (reference sequence). V was shortened by 6 bases and J by 5 bases, with 7 bases between the two germline ends. CDR3 size: 11 residues. CDR3 nucleotide sequence: TGTGCCAGTAGCTATAGCGAGACCCAGTACTTC. Its protein product is CASSYSETQYF.

This chain connects TRBV6-1 to TRBJ1-6; D unclear. Germline V CDR1 and CDR2: MNHNS, SASEGT. The V and J ends lost 1 base and 4 bases respectively, with 8 bases between them. This CDR3 contains 15 residues. The DNA of the CDR3 is TGTGCCAGCAGTGAAGAGGCGGGATATAATTCACCCCTCCACTTT. Its translation: CASSEEAGYNSPLHF.

V gene TRBV25-1 combines with J gene TRBJ1-1, with TRBD1 identical over 7 bases. The CDR3 is made up of 13 amino acids. The V gene's germline CDR1 is MGHDK and CDR2 SYGVNS. Losses at the gene ends were 7 bases for V and 1 base for J; bases not matched to a gene: 3. CDR3 sequence (DNA): TGTGCCAGCAAGGACAGGAGGAACACTGAAGCTTTCTTT. This gives the protein CASKDRRNTEAFF.

The chain links TRBV11-3 to TRBJ2-1; D is unclear. The ends were cut back, 2 bases at V and 6 bases at J, with 17 bases in the middle. This CDR3 region has 16 residues. The germline V gene has CDR1 SGHNT and CDR2 YENEEA. The CDR3 here is CASSLTPVGVANEQFF. CDR3 bases: TGTGCCAGCAGCTTAACCCCGGTCGGAGTTGCCAATGAGCAGTTCTTC.

V usage is TRBV27 and J usage is TRBJ1-2, with 12 bases that match TRBD1. Per germline, CDR1 MNHEY and CDR2 SMNVEV (reference sequence). The V and J ends lost 4 bases and 7 bases, in that order; junction bases with no gene match: 7. CDR3 size: 15 residues. Here the CDR3 DNA reads TGTGCCAGCAGTTCCCGGGACAGGGGGCTTCTTGGCTACACCTTC. It encodes CASSSRDRGLLGYTF.

The chain combines TRBV9 with TRBJ2-1; 8 nucleotides match TRBD1. Trimming removed 0 bases from V and 7 bases from J; junction bases left unmatched: 0. The germline gives CDR1 SGDLS, CDR2 YYNGEE. The CDR3 totals 13 residues. The CDR3 coding sequence is TGTGCCAGCAGCGTAGGACAGGGGAATGAGCAGTTCTTC. This codes for CASSVGQGNEQFF.

This clone was seen a few times. V is TRBV6-4 and J is TRBJ2-3, with D possibly TRBD1 on 5 matching bases. This CDR3 has 15 amino acids. Trimming took off 3 bases at V and 5 bases at J, with 15 bases between the two ends. From germline, CDR1 is MRHNA and CDR2 SNTAGT. The CDR3 DNA follows: TGTGCCAGCAGTGAAGGGCAGGGCGAGGTAGATACGCAGTATTTT. It is translated as CASSEGQGEVDTQYF.

The rearrangement uses TRBV6-6 and TRBJ2-3, with 11 positions matching TRBD2. The CDR3 consists of 15 residues. Trimming at V came to 6 bases and at J to 4 bases, leaving 6 bases not matched to a gene. The germline V gene has CDR1 MNHNY and CDR2 SVGAGI (reference sequence). CDR3 DNA sequence: TGTGCCAGCAGCCTGACTAGCGGGATCGCAGATACGCAGTATTTT. Translation: CASSLTSGIADTQYF.

The CDR3: CASTDDRGGNQPQHF. The CDR3 region has the DNA TGTGCCAGCACCGACGACAGGGGTGGCAATCAGCCCCAGCATTTT. The V call is TRBV7-9, the J call TRBJ1-5, with 8 bases that match TRBD1. Losses at the gene ends were 7 bases for V and 2 bases for J; bases not matched to a gene: 7. The CDR3 length is 15 residues. Germline lookup yields CDR1 SEHNR and CDR2 FQNEAQ (reference sequence).

The V call is TRBV7-8, the J call TRBJ2-5; possible D gene TRBD2, 5 bases. V lost 2 bases and J lost 3, with 19 bases in between. The CDR3 loop spans 17 amino acids. CDR1 SGHVS and CDR2 FQNEAQ come from the germline V gene. CDR3 protein: CASSLFVRASPEETQYF. CDR3 nucleotide sequence: TGTGCCAGCAGCTTATTCGTTAGGGCTAGCCCCGAAGAGACCCAGTACTTC.